This T cell receptor (beta chain) was recorded in a study of response to subunit inactivated influenza vaccine. Whole-study results and caveats: That few new T cells are recruited by each seasonal influenza vaccination was the authors' suggestion.

This clonotype was seen a handful of times. Its antigen remains unidentified. Per germline, CDR1 SGHTA and CDR2 FQGNSA. V gave up 7 bases and J gave up 3 bases, with 15 bases separating them. CDR3 length: 14 residues. Using its own MiXCR run on the RT-PCR reads, TCRdb lists one record per CDR3 protein. The sample holds approximately 480,000 distinct CDR3 sequences, roughly 9.8% seen once. This specimen consisted of PBMCs from blood, obtained about 40 days after vaccination. The TCR sequence derives from a man aged 45-65 years who received an inactivated influenza vaccine. The chain joins TRBV7-2 to TRBJ1-2, with a weak D call TRBD1 (6 bases). The CDR3 spells CASKKAGVDYGYTF. CDR3 DNA: TGTGCCAGCAAAAAGGCAGGGGTGGACTATGGCTACACCTTC.